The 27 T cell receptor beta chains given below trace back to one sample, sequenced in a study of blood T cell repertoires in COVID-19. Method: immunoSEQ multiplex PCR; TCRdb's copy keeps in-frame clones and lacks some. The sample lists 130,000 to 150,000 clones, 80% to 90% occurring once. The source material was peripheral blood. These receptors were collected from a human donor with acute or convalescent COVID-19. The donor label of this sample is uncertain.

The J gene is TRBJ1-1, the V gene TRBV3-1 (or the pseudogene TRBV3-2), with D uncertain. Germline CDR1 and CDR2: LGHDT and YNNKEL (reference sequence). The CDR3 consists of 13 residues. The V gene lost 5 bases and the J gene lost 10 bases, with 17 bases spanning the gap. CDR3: CASSSLYDLGAFF. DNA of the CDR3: TGTGCCAGCAGCTCCTTATATGATCTCGGAGCTTTCTTT.

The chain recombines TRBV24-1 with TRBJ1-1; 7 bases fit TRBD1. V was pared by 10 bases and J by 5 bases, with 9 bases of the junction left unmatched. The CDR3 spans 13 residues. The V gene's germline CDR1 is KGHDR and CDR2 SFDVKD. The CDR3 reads CATARTGGTEAFF. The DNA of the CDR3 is TGTGCCACGGCACGGACAGGTGGGACTGAAGCTTTCTTT.

The CDR3 DNA reads as TGTGCCACCATGTGGGGGAGGGAAGCTTTCTTT. It encodes CATMWGREAFF. The rearrangement uses TRBV24-1 and TRBJ1-1, with D possibly TRBD1 on 5 matching bases. Germline V gene data show CDR1 as KGHDR and CDR2 as SFDVKD. Trimming took 8 bases from V and 8 from J, leaving 11 bases between them. There are 11 residues in the CDR3.

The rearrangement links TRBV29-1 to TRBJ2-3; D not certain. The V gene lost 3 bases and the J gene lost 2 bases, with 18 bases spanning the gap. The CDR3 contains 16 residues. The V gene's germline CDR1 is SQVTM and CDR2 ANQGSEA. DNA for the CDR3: TGCAGCGTTGATCCCCTCCAGGTAACCCTCACAGATACGCAGTATTTT. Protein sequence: CSVDPLQVTLTDTQYF.

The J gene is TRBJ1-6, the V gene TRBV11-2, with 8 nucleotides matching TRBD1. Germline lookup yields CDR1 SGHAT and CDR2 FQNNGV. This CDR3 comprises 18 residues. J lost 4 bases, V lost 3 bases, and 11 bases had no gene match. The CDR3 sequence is CASSLSLGQGIYNSPLHF. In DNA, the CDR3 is TGTGCCAGCAGCTTGAGCCTTGGACAGGGAATATATAATTCACCCCTCCACTTT.

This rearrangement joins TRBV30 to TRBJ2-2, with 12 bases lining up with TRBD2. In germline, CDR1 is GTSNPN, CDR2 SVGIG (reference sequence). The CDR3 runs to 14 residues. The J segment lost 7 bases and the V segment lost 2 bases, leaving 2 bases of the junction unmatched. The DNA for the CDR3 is TGTGCCTGGAGTATGGGACTAGCGGGCGGGGAGCTGTTTTTT. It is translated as CAWSMGLAGGELFF.

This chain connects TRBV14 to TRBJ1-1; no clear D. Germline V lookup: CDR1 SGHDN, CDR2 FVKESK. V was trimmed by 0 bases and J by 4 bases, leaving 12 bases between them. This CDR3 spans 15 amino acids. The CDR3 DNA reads TGTGCCAGCAGCCAAGACCGGGGATTAGGCACTGAAGCTTTCTTT. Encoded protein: CASSQDRGLGTEAFF. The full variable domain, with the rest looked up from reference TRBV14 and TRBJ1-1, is EAGVTQFPSHSVIEKGQTVTLRCDPISGHDNLYWYRRVMGKEIKFLLHFVKESKQDESGMPNNRFLAERTGGTYSTLKVQPAELEDSGVYFCASSQDRGLGTEAFFGQGTRLTVV.

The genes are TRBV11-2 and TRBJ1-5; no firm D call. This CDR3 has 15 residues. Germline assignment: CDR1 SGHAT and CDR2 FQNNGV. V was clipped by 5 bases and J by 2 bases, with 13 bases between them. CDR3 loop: CASSQEGVGNQPQHF. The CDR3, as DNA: TGTGCCAGCAGCCAAGAGGGCGTCGGCAATCAGCCCCAGCATTTT.

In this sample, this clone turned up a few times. CDR3 region: CASSFTGLNQPQHF. DNA for the CDR3: TGCGCCAGCAGCTTTACAGGATTGAATCAGCCCCAGCATTTT. The genes are TRBV5-1 and TRBJ1-5, with D perhaps matching TRBD1 (5 bases). The CDR3 spans 14 residues. Germline lookup yields CDR1 SGHRS and CDR2 YFSETQ. With 2 bases removed from V and 4 bases from J, the gap between germline ends came to 10 bases.

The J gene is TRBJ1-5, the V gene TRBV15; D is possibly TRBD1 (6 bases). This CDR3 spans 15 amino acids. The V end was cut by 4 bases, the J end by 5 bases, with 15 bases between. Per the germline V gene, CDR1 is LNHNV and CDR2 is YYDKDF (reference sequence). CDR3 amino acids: CATSTRGGGDQPQHF. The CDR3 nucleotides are TGTGCCACCAGCACCCGGGGGGGCGGTGATCAGCCCCAGCATTTT.

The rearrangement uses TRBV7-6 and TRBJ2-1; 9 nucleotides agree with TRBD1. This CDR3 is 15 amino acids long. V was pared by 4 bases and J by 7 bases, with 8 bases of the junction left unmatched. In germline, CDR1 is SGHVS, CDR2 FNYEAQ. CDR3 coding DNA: TGTGCCAGCAGCTACCGACCGGGACAGGGAAATGAGCAGTTCTTC. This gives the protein CASSYRPGQGNEQFF.

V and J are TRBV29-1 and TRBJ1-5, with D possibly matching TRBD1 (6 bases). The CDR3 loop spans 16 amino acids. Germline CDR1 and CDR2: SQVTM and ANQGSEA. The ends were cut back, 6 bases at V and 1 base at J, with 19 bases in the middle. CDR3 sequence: CSVAGTLTGSNQPQHF. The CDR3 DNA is TGCAGCGTGGCAGGGACACTTACTGGAAGCAATCAGCCCCAGCATTTT.

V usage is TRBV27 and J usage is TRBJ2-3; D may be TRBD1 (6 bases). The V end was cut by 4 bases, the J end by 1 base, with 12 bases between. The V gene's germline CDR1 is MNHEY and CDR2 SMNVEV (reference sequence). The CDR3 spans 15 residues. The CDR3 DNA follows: TGTGCCAGCAGTTCTCGACAGGATGGCACAGATACGCAGTATTTT. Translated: CASSSRQDGTDTQYF.

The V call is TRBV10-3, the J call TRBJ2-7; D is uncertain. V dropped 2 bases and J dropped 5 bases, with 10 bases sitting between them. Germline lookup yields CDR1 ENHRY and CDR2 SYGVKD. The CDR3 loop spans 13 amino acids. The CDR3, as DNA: TGTGCCATCAGTGAGGGGCATCCTAACGAGCAGTACTTC. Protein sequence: CAISEGHPNEQYF.

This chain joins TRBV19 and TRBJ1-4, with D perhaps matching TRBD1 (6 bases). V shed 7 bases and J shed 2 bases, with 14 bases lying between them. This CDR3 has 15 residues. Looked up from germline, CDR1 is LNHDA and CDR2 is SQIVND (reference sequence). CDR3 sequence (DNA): TGTGCCAGTACCGGGAGGACAGATACTAATGAAAAACTGTTTTTT. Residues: CASTGRTDTNEKLFF.

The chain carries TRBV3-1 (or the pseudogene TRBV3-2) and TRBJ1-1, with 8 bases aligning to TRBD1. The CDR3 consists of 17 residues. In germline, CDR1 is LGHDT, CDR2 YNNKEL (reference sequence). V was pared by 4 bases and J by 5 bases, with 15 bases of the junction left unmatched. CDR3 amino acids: CASSRDPRQGPWTEAFF. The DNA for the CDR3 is TGTGCCAGCAGCCGAGATCCTCGACAGGGGCCGTGGACTGAAGCTTTCTTT.

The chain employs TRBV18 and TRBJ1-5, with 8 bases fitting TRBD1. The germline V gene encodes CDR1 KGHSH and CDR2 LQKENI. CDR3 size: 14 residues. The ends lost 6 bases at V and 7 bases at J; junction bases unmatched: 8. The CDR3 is CASSPTGVDQPQHF. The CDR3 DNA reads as TGTGCCAGCTCGCCGACAGGGGTTGACCAGCCCCAGCATTTT.

The CDR3 DNA is TGTGCCAGCGCCCGAGGGAGCCCAGGGGAAGGCTACACCTTC. Translated, it gives CASARGSPGEGYTF. This chain connects TRBV3-1 (or the pseudogene TRBV3-2) to TRBJ1-2; weak D call: TRBD1 (6 bases). Germline CDR1 and CDR2: LGHDT and YNNKEL (reference sequence). The V end lost 8 bases, the J end lost 8 bases, and 21 bases lay between the germline ends. The CDR3 is made up of 14 amino acids.

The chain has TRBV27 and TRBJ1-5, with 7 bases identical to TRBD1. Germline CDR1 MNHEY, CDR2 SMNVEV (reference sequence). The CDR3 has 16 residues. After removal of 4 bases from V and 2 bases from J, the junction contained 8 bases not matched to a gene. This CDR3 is CASSSRTGEGNQPQHF. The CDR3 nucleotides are TGTGCCAGCAGTTCTCGGACAGGCGAAGGCAATCAGCCCCAGCATTTT.

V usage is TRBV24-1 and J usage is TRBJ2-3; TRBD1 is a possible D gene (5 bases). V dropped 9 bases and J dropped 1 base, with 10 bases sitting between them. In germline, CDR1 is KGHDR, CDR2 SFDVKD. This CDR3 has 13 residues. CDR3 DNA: TGTGCCACCGGGGCCCCCCGCACAGATACGCAGTATTTT. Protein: CATGAPRTDTQYF.

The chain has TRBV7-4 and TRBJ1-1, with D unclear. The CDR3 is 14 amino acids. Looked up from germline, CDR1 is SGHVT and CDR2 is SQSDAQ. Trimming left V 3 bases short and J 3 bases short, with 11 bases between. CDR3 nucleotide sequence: TGTGCCAGCAGCTTTTGCGGCGTGGACACTGAAGCTTTCTTT. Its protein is CASSFCGVDTEAFF.

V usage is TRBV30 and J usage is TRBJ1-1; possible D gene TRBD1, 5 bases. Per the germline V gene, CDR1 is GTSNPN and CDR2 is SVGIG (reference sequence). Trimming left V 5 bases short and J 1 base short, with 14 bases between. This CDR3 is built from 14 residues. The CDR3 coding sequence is TGTGCCTGGGGGGACTCTAGAGGGAACACTGAAGCTTTCTTT. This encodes CAWGDSRGNTEAFF. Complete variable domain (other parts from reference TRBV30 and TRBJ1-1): SQTIHQWPATLVQPVGSPLSLECTVEGTSNPNLYWYRQAAGRGLQLLFYSVGIGQISSEVPQNLSASRPQDRQFILSSKKLLLSDSGFYLCAWGDSRGNTEAFFGQGTRLTVV.

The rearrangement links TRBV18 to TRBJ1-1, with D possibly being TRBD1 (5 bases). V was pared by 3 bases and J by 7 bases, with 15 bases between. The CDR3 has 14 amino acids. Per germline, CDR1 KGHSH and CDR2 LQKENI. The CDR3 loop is CASSPGRGESEAFF. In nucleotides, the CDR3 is TGTGCCAGCTCACCCGGGAGGGGCGAAAGTGAAGCTTTCTTT.

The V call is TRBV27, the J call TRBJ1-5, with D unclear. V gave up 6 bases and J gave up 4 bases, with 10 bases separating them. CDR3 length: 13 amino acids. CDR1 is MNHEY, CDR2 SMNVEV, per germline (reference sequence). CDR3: CASSADTNQPQHF. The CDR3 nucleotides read TGTGCCAGCAGCGCCGACACGAATCAGCCCCAGCATTTT.

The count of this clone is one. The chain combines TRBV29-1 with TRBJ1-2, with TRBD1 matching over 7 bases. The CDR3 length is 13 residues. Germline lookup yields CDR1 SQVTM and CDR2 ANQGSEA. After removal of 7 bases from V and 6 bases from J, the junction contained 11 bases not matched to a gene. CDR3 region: CSAQHATGNGYTF. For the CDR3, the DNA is TGCAGCGCCCAACACGCGACAGGGAATGGCTACACCTTC.

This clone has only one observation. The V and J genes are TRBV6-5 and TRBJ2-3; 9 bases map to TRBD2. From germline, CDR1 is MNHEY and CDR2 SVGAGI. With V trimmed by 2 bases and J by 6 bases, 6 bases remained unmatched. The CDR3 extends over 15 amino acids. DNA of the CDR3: TGTGCCAGCAGTTACGGCGGGGGGGCCCCGGATACGCAGTATTTT. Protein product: CASSYGGGAPDTQYF.

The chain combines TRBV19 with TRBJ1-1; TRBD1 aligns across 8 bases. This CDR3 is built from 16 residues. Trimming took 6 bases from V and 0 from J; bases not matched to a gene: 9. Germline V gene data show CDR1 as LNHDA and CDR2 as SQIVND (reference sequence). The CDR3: CASSPDRGPLNTEAFF. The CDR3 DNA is TGTGCCAGTAGCCCTGACAGGGGTCCTCTGAACACTGAAGCTTTCTTT.